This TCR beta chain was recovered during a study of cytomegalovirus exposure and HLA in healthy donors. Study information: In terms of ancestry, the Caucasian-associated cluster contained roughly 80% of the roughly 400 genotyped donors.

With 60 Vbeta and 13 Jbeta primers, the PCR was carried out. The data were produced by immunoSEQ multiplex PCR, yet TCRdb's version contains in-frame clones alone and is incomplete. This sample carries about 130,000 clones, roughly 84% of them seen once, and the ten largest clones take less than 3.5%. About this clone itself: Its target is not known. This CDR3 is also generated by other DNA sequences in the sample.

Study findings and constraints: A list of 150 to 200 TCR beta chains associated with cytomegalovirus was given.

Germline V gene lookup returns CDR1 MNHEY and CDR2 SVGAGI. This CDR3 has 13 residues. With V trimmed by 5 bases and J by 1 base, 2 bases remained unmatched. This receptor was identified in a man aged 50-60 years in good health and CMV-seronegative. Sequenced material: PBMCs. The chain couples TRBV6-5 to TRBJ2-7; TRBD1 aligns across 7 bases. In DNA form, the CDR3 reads TGTGCCAGCAGTCCAGGGGGTTCCTACGAGCAGTACTTC. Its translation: CASSPGGSYEQYF.